Presented here are 24 T cell receptor beta chains from one specimen sequenced in a study of T cells in localized non-small cell lung cancer. Here immunoSEQ multiplex PCR was the method, and the copy in TCRdb shows in-frame clones only, minus some. This sample has 30,000 to 45,000 clones, with approximately 90% found just once. The source was peripheral blood, collected before any cancer treatment. These TCRs come from a woman aged 40-70 years with stage I lung adenocarcinoma.

This clone was seen a few times. The CDR3 DNA reads as TGTGCCATCAGCCTTGACAGGAACACTGAAGCTTTCTTT. Residues: CAISLDRNTEAFF. V gene TRBV10-3 combines with J gene TRBJ1-1; the D gene is possibly TRBD1 (5 bases). CDR1 and CDR2 (germline): ENHRY, SYGVKD. V dropped 6 bases and J dropped 1 base, with 9 bases sitting between them. The CDR3 length is 13 residues.

The chain employs TRBV5-6 and TRBJ1-2, with a possible D match to TRBD1 (5 bases). Germline-derived CDR1 and CDR2 are SGHDT and YYEEEE. Trimming stripped 3 bases from V and 6 bases from J, with 12 bases between. The CDR3 has 13 amino acids. The CDR3: CASSSQGLHGYTF. The CDR3 DNA reads as TGTGCCAGCAGCTCCCAGGGTTTACATGGCTACACCTTC.

J is TRBJ1-6 and V is TRBV9; tentative D call: TRBD1 (6 bases). V was clipped by 4 bases and J by 10 bases, with 24 bases between them. The CDR3 runs to 17 residues. Germline CDR1 reads SGDLS; CDR2 reads YYNGEE. DNA of the CDR3: TGTGCCAGCAGCCCCGGATCCCCGACAGGACTCTGGTCACCCCTCCACTTT. The encoded protein is CASSPGSPTGLWSPLHF.

The V and J genes are TRBV2 and TRBJ2-7; 8 positions match TRBD1. The CDR3 is 13 residues long. The ends lost 4 bases at V and 3 bases at J; junction bases unmatched: 2. Germline loops: CDR1 SNHLY, CDR2 FYNNEI. For the CDR3, the DNA is TGTGCCAGCAGTGGGACAGGGTTCTACGAGCAGTACTTC. Protein sequence: CASSGTGFYEQYF.

The chain joins TRBV2 to TRBJ2-7; TRBD1 matches at 7 bases. V shed 4 bases, J shed 6 bases, and the junction held 6 bases outside the gene matches. CDR3 size: 13 residues. The germline V gene encodes CDR1 SNHLY and CDR2 FYNNEI. This chain's CDR3 is CASSGQQGIEQYF. Written as DNA, the CDR3 is TGTGCCAGCAGTGGCCAACAGGGGATCGAGCAGTACTTC.

This chain uses TRBV25-1 with TRBJ2-5; D is uncertain. Germline lookup yields CDR1 MGHDK and CDR2 SYGVNS. This CDR3 spans 13 amino acids. V lost 4 bases and J lost 3, with 9 bases in between. The CDR3 coding sequence is TGTGCCAGCAGTGTCCGGCCCAAAGAGACCCAGTACTTC. This sequence encodes CASSVRPKETQYF.

This chain connects TRBV9 to TRBJ2-6; maybe TRBD1 (5 bases). The CDR3 runs to 19 residues. Germline V lookup: CDR1 SGDLS, CDR2 YYNGEE. The germline V and J ends were trimmed by 0 bases and 0 bases, with 16 bases remaining between them. CDR3 in amino acids: CASSVAGAASYSGANVLTF. CDR3 DNA sequence: TGTGCCAGCAGCGTAGCTGGGGCAGCTTCCTACTCTGGGGCCAACGTCCTGACTTTC.

The rearrangement joins TRBV6-1 to TRBJ2-1; 9 bases fit TRBD2. CDR3 length: 18 residues. Per germline, CDR1 MNHNS and CDR2 SASEGT. V was pared by 1 base and J by 6 bases, with 13 bases of the junction left unmatched. Written as DNA, the CDR3 is TGTGCCAGCAGTGAAGGGGCGGGGGGGCCCCCTCTGTCCAATGAGCAGTTCTTC. It codes for CASSEGAGGPPLSNEQFF.

The chain couples TRBV7-9 to TRBJ2-5; D call uncertain. The CDR3 covers 14 residues. In germline, CDR1 is SEHNR, CDR2 FQNEAQ (reference sequence). The V gene lost 5 bases and the J gene lost 1 base, with 11 bases spanning the gap. The CDR3 spells CASSQKSSQETQYF. DNA for the CDR3: TGTGCCAGCAGCCAAAAGAGCAGCCAAGAGACCCAGTACTTC.

The chain couples TRBV28 to TRBJ1-1, with D perhaps TRBD1 (5 bases). Between the trimmed V and J ends, which lost 7 bases and 10 bases, there was a span of 13 bases. This CDR3 contains 11 residues. Per germline, CDR1 MDHEN and CDR2 SYDVKM. This CDR3 is CASNVRGRAFF. The CDR3 DNA reads TGTGCCAGCAATGTTAGGGGCCGAGCTTTCTTT. Together with reference TRBV28 and TRBJ1-1, the CDR3 gives the full variable domain: DVKVTQSSRYLVKRTGEKVFLECVQDMDHENMFWYRQDPGLGLRLIYFSYDVKMKEKGDIPEGYSVSREKKERFSLILESASTNQTSMYLCASNVRGRAFFGQGTRLTVV.

The chain recombines TRBV7-8 with TRBJ1-3; no clear D gene. This CDR3 has 15 residues. Germline CDR1 reads SGHVS; CDR2 reads FQNEAQ. V lost 0 bases to trimming and J lost 0 bases, with 6 bases between them. The CDR3 protein is CASSLAEFSGNTIYF. As DNA, the CDR3 is TGTGCCAGCAGCTTAGCGGAGTTCTCTGGAAACACCATATATTTT.

The CDR3 sequence is CASSSGDSYTEAFF. DNA for the CDR3: TGTGCCAGCAGCTCGGGCGACTCCTACACTGAAGCTTTCTTT. The chain is built from TRBV5-8 and TRBJ1-1, with D hard to call. The V gene lost 3 bases and the J gene lost 3 bases, with 12 bases spanning the gap. The CDR3 consists of 14 residues. The germline gives CDR1 SGHTS, CDR2 YDEGEE. The full variable domain, its missing parts supplied by reference TRBV5-8 and TRBJ1-1, is EAGVTQSPTHLIKTRGQQATLRCSPISGHTSVYWYQQALGLGLQFLLWYDEGEERNRGNFPPRFSGRQFPNYSSELNVNALELEDSALYLCASSSGDSYTEAFFGQGTRLTVV.

Comment on this clone: In the same sample, other DNA sequences code for this CDR3. This sequence joins TRBV5-1 and TRBJ1-2; 11 bases are shared with TRBD1. Trimming cost V 4 bases and J 8 bases; bases outside gene matches: 4. The CDR3 has 13 residues. Germline CDR1 is SGHRS and CDR2 is YFSETQ. CDR3 residues: CASSPGQGEGYTF. DNA of the CDR3: TGCGCCAGCAGCCCGGGACAGGGGGAAGGCTACACCTTC.

This chain links TRBV19 with TRBJ1-4; 7 bases agree with TRBD1. After removal of 6 bases from V and 8 bases from J, the junction contained 9 bases not matched to a gene. The germline V gene has CDR1 LNHDA and CDR2 SQIVND (reference sequence). The CDR3 sequence is 14 residues long. The CDR3 sequence: CASRQTGIGEKLFF. In DNA form, the CDR3 reads TGTGCCAGTAGACAGACAGGGATTGGAGAAAAACTGTTTTTT.

Concerning this clone itself: A junction boundary mismatches the germline segment, possibly from a read error. The rearrangement joins TRBV5-1 to TRBJ1-5, with D possibly TRBD1 on 5 matching bases. The length of the CDR3 is 13 residues. Germline V gene sequence: CDR1 SGHRS, CDR2 YFSETQ. This CDR3 reads CASRDRWNRPQHF. The CDR3 region has the DNA TGCGCCAGCAGAGACAGATGGAATCGGCCCCAGCATTTT.

This sequence joins TRBV19 and TRBJ2-7; perhaps TRBD1 as D (7 bases). Trimming took off 5 bases at V and 0 bases at J, with 11 bases between the two ends. Germline V gives CDR1 LNHDA, CDR2 SQIVND (reference sequence). CDR3 size: 14 residues. This CDR3 is CASSLQGGSYEQYF. The CDR3 bases are TGTGCCAGTAGTTTGCAGGGGGGCTCCTACGAGCAGTACTTC.

This clone was recorded only once. The chain couples TRBV19 to TRBJ2-7, with TRBD1 matching over 11 bases. Unmatched junction bases numbered 7, after V lost 5 bases and J lost 4 bases. The CDR3 runs 15 residues. Germline CDR1 is LNHDA and CDR2 is SQIVND (reference sequence). The CDR3 coding sequence is TGTGCCAGTAGTCGCCGGGACAGGGGGTTGTACGAGCAGTACTTC. It codes for CASSRRDRGLYEQYF.

V is TRBV5-6 and J is TRBJ2-7; TRBD1 is a possible D gene (5 bases). Deletions cut 1 base from V and 2 bases from J, with 10 bases between. The CDR3 is 14 residues long. CDR1 is SGHDT and CDR2 is YYEEEE in the germline V gene. The CDR3 bases are TGTGCCAGCAGCTTGTGGGGCCCTACCTACGAGCAGTACTTC. It is translated as CASSLWGPTYEQYF.

The chain links TRBV5-1 to TRBJ2-1, with 8 bases that match TRBD2. J gave up 1 base and V 6 bases, and 9 bases lay outside the gene matches. Germline CDR1 and CDR2: SGHRS and YFSETQ. This CDR3 spans 16 amino acids. CDR3 residues: CASTLPGGASYNEQFF. For the CDR3, the DNA is TGCGCCAGCACCTTACCCGGGGGGGCATCCTACAATGAGCAGTTCTTC.

The chain has TRBV11-3 and TRBJ2-1; 7 nucleotides align to TRBD2. Trimming cost V 4 bases and J 0 bases; bases outside gene matches: 0. Germline CDR1 is SGHNT and CDR2 is YENEEA. The CDR3 contains 14 residues. Written as DNA, the CDR3 is TGTGCCAGCAGCTCGGGGGGCTCCTACAATGAGCAGTTCTTC. This sequence encodes CASSSGGSYNEQFF. The full variable domain, with the rest looked up from reference TRBV11-3 and TRBJ2-1, is EAGVVQSPRYKIIEKKQPVAFWCNPISGHNTLYWYLQNLGQGPELLIRYENEEAVDDSQLPKDRFSAERLKGVDSTLKIQPAELGDSAVYLCASSSGGSYNEQFFGPGTRLTVL.

CDR3 sequence: CASRQGTGGNEQFF. As DNA, the CDR3 is TGCGCCAGCAGGCAAGGGACAGGGGGCAATGAGCAGTTCTTC. The rearrangement uses TRBV5-1 and TRBJ2-1; 11 bases match TRBD1. The CDR3 has 14 amino acids. Germline trimming cut 5 bases from V and 6 bases from J; bases unmatched to any gene: 4. Germline V CDR1 and CDR2: SGHRS, YFSETQ.

This clone is a singleton in its sample. The J gene is TRBJ1-1, the V gene TRBV11-2; D call uncertain. V lost 1 base, J lost 0 bases, and 3 bases lay in between. Germline values: CDR1 SGHAT, CDR2 FQNNGV. There are 13 residues in the CDR3. The CDR3 loop reads CASSLGLNTEAFF. Written as DNA, the CDR3 is TGTGCCAGCAGCTTAGGCCTGAACACTGAAGCTTTCTTT.

The chain joins TRBV19 to TRBJ2-1, with TRBD1 matching over 7 bases. This CDR3 is 17 amino acids long. CDR1 and CDR2 (germline): LNHDA, SQIVND (reference sequence). J lost 5 bases, V lost 7 bases, and 17 bases had no gene match. The CDR3: CASTHSNPGTANNEQFF. The CDR3 DNA reads TGTGCCAGTACCCACTCCAACCCCGGGACAGCGAACAATGAGCAGTTCTTC.

The chain carries TRBV9 and TRBJ2-4; TRBD1 might be the D (5 bases). Germline values: CDR1 SGDLS, CDR2 YYNGEE. The CDR3 covers 14 residues. V lost 4 bases to trimming and J lost 0 bases, with 8 bases between them. The CDR3 protein is CASSPQVAKNIQYF. For the CDR3, the DNA is TGTGCCAGCAGCCCACAGGTAGCCAAAAACATTCAGTACTTC.